This TCR beta chain originates from a study of cytomegalovirus exposure and HLA in healthy donors. Whole-study results and caveats: In vitro confirmation showed a few CMV-associated chains to be CMV antigen specific. Rates of TCR association differed by HLA locus in a later analysis, with DRB1 highest and HLA-C lowest. A missense DCLRE1C variant was associated with V- and J-gene trimming of TCR beta chains in a later analysis, and an independent cohort replicated the association. Across donors, sequencing depth was assumed by presence/absence analyses to be roughly uniform.

Primers for the PCR totalled 60 Vbeta and 13 Jbeta. Some clones are missing from TCRdb's copy, which holds only in-frame ones; the method was immunoSEQ multiplex PCR. The sample records about 160,000 clones, approximately 80% being singletons. As to this clone: The antigen is unknown.

Trimming removed 0 bases from V and 2 bases from J, with 12 bases in between. This CDR3 is 15 amino acids long. Per germline, CDR1 SGHRS and CDR2 YFSETQ. The V gene is TRBV5-1, the J gene TRBJ2-7, with D perhaps matching TRBD2 (6 bases). The clonotype originates from a man in his late teens or twenties in good health and CMV-seropositive. The sample consisted of PBMCs. CDR3 sequence (DNA): TGCGCCAGCAGCTTGGCAGCGGGCGGGCCCTACGAGCAGTACTTC. Its protein product is CASSLAAGGPYEQYF.